This T cell receptor (beta chain) was captured by sequencing in a study of vaccination and CD4 T cells after COVID-19 (dated by TCRdb to between 2021 and 2022). For the wider study: SARS-CoV-2 positivity had been established in the convalescent patients by nasal swab PCR, and mild disease was recorded in roughly 9 of these patients and severe disease in one. In ten to eleven COVID-19 convalescent patients and a handful of infection-naive healthy vaccine recipients, researchers compared the spike-specific CD4+ TCR repertoire from before mRNA vaccination with the repertoire from after. Post-COVID blood samples from convalescent patients were collected a median of about 110 days after diagnosis, with a range of 35 to 161 days. In the convalescent cohort there were six males and four females, among whom were two Hispanic individuals, seven Caucasians, two Asians and one multiracial person. The time from the second vaccine dose to post-vaccine blood sampling had a median of roughly 70 days and ranged from about 14 to 250 days. Control cultures received a CEFX viral epitope pool as the positive control, an HIV-1 Nef peptide pool as the negative control, or no peptide. Each participant got two doses of either the Pfizer-BioNTech BNT162b2 vaccine (n=8) or the Moderna mRNA-1273 vaccine (n=2). Culture stimuli were overlapping spike peptide pools from SARS-CoV-2 and from the common cold coronaviruses HCoV-NL63, HCoV-OC43 and HCoV-229E. Results the study describes overall, beyond this receptor: The number of convalescent patients in the study was relatively small, and the study did not examine early timepoints following natural infection. Among the post-vaccine SARS-CoV-2-reactive clones in convalescent patients, a median approximately 86% showed up only after vaccination, which suggests vaccine-specific priming. An increase in the median number of SARS-CoV-2-reactive clonotypes from approximately 20 after infection to roughly 38 after vaccination was observed, but the change was not found to be significant. In convalescent patients, nearly all vaccine-specific clones (304 of 307) were found to be mono-reactive for SARS-CoV-2 spike rather than cross-reactive with common cold coronaviruses.

This clonotype showed up just a few times. The antigen this receptor binds is unknown. Within one base of it there is no much larger clone, and no base qualities were kept. The protocol used for the library was PCR. DNA from cultured CD4+ T cells was subjected to TCR sequencing with the Oncomine TCR Beta short-read assay at the Johns Hopkins FTIC core. The QIAamp micro DNA kit was used to extract genomic DNA from the cultured CD4+ T cells. Oncomine TCR Beta libraries from cultured CD4+ T cells were pooled using unique dual indexes and sequenced on an Illumina iSeq 100. In the source study's methods: Non-productive sequences were removed, and CDR3s not starting with C, not ending with F or W, or shorter than 7 amino acids were discarded. Antigen-specific clonotypes were identified using the MANAFEST web application through comparison of peptide-stimulated wells with reference and other culture wells. An FDR below 0.05, an odds ratio above 5, and a productive frequency above 0.1% in at least two of three replicate wells were required for clones to be considered positive. Clonotypes that were significantly expanded in both SARS-CoV-2 spike wells and at least one common cold coronavirus spike condition were defined as cross-reactive. Using R version 3.6.1, CDR3 homology was evaluated through Levenshtein distances (stringdist) along with unrooted phylogenetic trees (ape). Through fastp at Q25 and MiXCR, TCRdb rebuilt clones from the public reads, retaining in-frame beta chains. Duplicate CDR3 protein sequences are folded into a single record with the most common DNA and genes. These V and J calls derive from TCRdb rather than the authors' analysis. The sample data list approximately 12,000 distinct CDR3 sequences, and 40% to 50% of these were observed just once. The ten largest clones represent 15% to 20% of the sample.

What the treatment or condition label conveys for this sample: roughly 11-day PBMC culture with coronavirus spike peptide pools or control peptides (ViraFEST assay). The ViraFEST assay, used in the study, expanded antigen-specific T cells with peptide pools and then identified the expanded clonotypes through TCR sequencing. Positive SARS-CoV-2 PCR tests in the convalescent patients dated from March to December 2020, before Alpha, Beta and Delta variants emerged in the United States. PBMCs were cultured at around 2 million per well in IMDM supplemented with about 5% human AB serum and about 10 IU/ml IL-2, with about 11 ug/ml peptide pools added. Half of the culture medium was replaced with fresh IL-2-containing medium on days 3 and 7. CD4+ T cells were isolated after around 9 days of culture through negative selection using the EasySep CD4+ T cell isolation kit. Ficoll-Paque Plus gradient centrifugation was used to isolate PBMCs from whole blood, and the isolated PBMCs were then either used fresh or cryopreserved at -140C. Culture conditions were generally each tested in triplicate wells.

Deletion took 4 bases off V and 8 bases off J, with a span of 17 bases between the germline ends. CDR1 and CDR2 are drawn from the germline V gene: MNHNS, SASEGT. Measured from the cysteine to the phenylalanine, the CDR3 is 15 residues long. The DNA shown is the 45-base CDR3, in frame from base 1. The specimen was cultured CD4+ T cells from blood. This chain joins TRBV6-1 to TRBJ1-4; perhaps TRBD1 is the D gene, with 6 bases matching. This clonotype was sampled from a human donor with COVID-19. In nucleotide form, the sequence is TGTGCCAGCAGTGTGGAGCAGGGGAAAATCGAAAAACTGTTTTTT. This translates into CASSVEQGKIEKLFF.